What follows describes a single TCR beta chain. Original data processing: Estimated nucleated cell counts came from reference gene primer amplification. The repertoire was sequenced with immunoSEQ multiplex PCR; TCRdb's copy has only in-frame clones and lacks some. The V and J calls and clone size come from that table; D and trimming were worked out from the DNA. In the table there are 150,000 or so clones, roughly 83% of which are singletons. This entry belongs to a study of blood T cell repertoires in COVID-19. Study background: Samples of COVID-19 (acute and convalescent) were obtained from the United States, Italy and Spain. T cells, B-cell-depleted T cells, or PBMCs provided the cDNA or gDNA that served as material.

This TCR was sampled from a woman aged 55-69 years with acute or convalescent COVID-19. The sample was peripheral blood.

The CDR3, as DNA: TGTGCCAGTATGAGACACGAGGGAGGAAATCAGCCCCAGCATTTT. This encodes CASMRHEGGNQPQHF. The rearrangement joins TRBV19 to TRBJ1-5; D uncertain. This CDR3 contains 15 residues. Trimming cost V 7 bases and J 4 bases, with 17 bases left between them. The germline CDR1 and CDR2 sequences are LNHDA and SQIVND (reference sequence).